This TCR beta chain originates from a study of CD8 T cells in ankylosing spondylitis. General study findings and limits: Ankylosing spondylitis blood appeared to carry a characteristic TCR beta motif of several highly homologous variants.

The CDR3 consists of 16 residues. Trimming left V 1 base short and J 0 bases short, with 13 bases between. Germline values: CDR1 MGHRA, CDR2 YSYEKL. Of note for this clonotype: The antigen is unknown.

One entry per CDR3 protein, called by TCRdb with MiXCR from the 5' RACE reads. The sample has a few hundred thousand distinct CDR3 sequences; about 7.3% are singletons. V is TRBV4-1 and J is TRBJ2-7; no firm D call. The sample taken for sequencing was blood, either unsorted or a sorted T cell fraction (not recorded which). This TCR was sampled from a male donor with ankylosing spondylitis. The CDR3 reads CASSQVNSWTSYEQYF. The CDR3 bases are TGCGCCAGCAGCCAAGTCAATTCCTGGACCTCCTACGAGCAGTACTTC.